This TCR beta chain was profiled in a study of cytomegalovirus exposure and HLA in healthy donors. Looking at the study overall: An early release of data contained around 80 million unique TCRs, which came from HLA-typed donors.

Primers for the PCR totalled 60 Vbeta and 13 Jbeta. In the source study's methods: A follow-up analysis tallied 60 million to 85 million unique TCR beta chains, roughly 10 million shared. Measured with immunoSEQ multiplex PCR; TCRdb has only the in-frame clones, and not every one. V, J and clone size were drawn from that table, and D and trimming were deduced from the DNA. The profile covers 130,000 or so clones, with approximately 78% appearing a single time and 8.1% taken by the ten largest. Points on this clone: Its specificity is not known.

Study results and limitations: The authors enumerated over 150 TCR beta chains as linked to cytomegalovirus.

The length of the CDR3 is 19 residues. Looked up from germline, CDR1 is SGHTA and CDR2 is FQGNSA. V was clipped by 3 bases and J by 6 bases; unmatched bases: 16. This TCR came from a woman in her 50s in good health and CMV-seropositive. The sequencing sample was made of PBMCs. The chain has TRBV7-2 and TRBJ2-1, with TRBD2 matching over 11 bases. The CDR3 reads CASSFHGTSGFQIANEQFF. In DNA, the CDR3 is TGTGCCAGCAGCTTCCATGGGACTAGCGGATTTCAAATAGCCAATGAGCAGTTCTTC.